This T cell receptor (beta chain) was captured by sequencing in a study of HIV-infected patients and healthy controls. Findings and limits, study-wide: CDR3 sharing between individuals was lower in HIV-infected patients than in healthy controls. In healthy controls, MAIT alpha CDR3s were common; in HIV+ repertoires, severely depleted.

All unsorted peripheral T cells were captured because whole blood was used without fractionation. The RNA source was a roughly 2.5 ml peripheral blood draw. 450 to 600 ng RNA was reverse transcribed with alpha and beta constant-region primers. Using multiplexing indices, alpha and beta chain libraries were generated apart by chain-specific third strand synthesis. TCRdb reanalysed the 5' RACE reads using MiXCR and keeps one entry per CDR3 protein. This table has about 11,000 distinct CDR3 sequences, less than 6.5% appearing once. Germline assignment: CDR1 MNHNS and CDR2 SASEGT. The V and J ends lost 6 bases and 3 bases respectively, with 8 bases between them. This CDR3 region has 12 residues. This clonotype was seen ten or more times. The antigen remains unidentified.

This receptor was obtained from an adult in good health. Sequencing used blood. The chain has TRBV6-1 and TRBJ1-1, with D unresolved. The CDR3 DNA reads TGTGCCAGCAGGCATTTTTACACTGAAGCTTTCTTT. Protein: CASRHFYTEAFF.